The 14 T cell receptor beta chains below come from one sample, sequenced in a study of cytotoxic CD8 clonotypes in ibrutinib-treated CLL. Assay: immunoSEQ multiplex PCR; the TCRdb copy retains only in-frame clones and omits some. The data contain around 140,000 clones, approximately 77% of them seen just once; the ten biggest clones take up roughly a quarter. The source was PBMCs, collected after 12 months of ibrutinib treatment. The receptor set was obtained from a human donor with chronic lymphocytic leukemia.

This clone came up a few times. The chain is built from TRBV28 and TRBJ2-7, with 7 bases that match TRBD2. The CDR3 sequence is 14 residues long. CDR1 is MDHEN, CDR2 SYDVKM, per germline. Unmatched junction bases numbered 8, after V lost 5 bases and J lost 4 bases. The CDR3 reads CASSRPGLQYEQYF. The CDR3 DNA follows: TGTGCCAGCAGTCGCCCGGGACTACAATACGAGCAGTACTTC. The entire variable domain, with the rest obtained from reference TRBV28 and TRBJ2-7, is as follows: DVKVTQSSRYLVKRTGEKVFLECVQDMDHENMFWYRQDPGLGLRLIYFSYDVKMKEKGDIPEGYSVSREKKERFSLILESASTNQTSMYLCASSRPGLQYEQYFGPGTRLTVT.

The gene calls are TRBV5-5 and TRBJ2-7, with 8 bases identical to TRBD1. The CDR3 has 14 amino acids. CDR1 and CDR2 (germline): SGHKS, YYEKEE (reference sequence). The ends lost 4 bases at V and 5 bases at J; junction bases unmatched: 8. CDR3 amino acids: CASSTTGVLDEQYF. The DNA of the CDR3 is TGTGCCAGCAGCACGACAGGGGTTCTTGACGAGCAGTACTTC.

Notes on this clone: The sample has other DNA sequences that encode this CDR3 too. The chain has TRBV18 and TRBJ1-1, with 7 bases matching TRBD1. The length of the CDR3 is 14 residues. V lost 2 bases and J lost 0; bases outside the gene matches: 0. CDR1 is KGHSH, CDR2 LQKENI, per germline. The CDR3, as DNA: TGTGCCAGCTCACCAGGGACAGTGAACACTGAAGCTTTCTTT. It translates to CASSPGTVNTEAFF.

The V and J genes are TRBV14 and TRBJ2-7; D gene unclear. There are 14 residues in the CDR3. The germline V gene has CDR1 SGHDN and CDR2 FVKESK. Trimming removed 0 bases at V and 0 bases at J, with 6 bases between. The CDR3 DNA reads TGTGCCAGCAGCCAAGATCAGGACTCCTACGAGCAGTACTTC. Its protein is CASSQDQDSYEQYF.

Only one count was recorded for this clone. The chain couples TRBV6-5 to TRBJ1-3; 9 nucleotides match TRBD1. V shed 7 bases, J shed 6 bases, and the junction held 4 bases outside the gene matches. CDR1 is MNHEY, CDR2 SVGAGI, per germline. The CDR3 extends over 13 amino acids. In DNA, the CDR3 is TGTGCCAGCACCGGGACAGGGACAAACACCATATATTTT. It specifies CASTGTGTNTIYF.

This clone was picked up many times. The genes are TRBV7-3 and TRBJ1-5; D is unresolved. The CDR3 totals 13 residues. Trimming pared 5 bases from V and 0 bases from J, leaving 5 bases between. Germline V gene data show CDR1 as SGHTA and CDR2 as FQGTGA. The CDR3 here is CASSIDSNQPQHF. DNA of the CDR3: TGTGCCAGCAGCATAGATAGCAATCAGCCCCAGCATTTT.

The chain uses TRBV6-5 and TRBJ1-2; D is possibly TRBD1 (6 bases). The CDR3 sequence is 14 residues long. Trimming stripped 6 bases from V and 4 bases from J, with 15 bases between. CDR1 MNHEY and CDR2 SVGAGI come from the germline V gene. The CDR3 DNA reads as TGTGCCAGCAGAACAGGGTCTTCCTTCTATGGCTACACCTTC. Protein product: CASRTGSSFYGYTF.

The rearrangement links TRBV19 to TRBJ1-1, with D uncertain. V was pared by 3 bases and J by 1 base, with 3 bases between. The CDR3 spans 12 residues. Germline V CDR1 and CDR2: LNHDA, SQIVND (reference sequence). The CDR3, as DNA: TGTGCCAGTAGTATGGGGAACACTGAAGCTTTCTTT. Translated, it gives CASSMGNTEAFF.

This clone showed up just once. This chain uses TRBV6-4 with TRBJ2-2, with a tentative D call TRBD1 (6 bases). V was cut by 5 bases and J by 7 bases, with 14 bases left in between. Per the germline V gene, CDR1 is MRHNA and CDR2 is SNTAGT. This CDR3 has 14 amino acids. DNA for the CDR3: TGTGCCAGCAGTCGGACCAGGACAGTCGGGGAGCTGTTTTTT. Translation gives CASSRTRTVGELFF.

CDR3 sequence reads: CSVVQDSNQPQHF. The CDR3, as DNA: TGCAGCGTTGTTCAAGATAGCAATCAGCCCCAGCATTTT. The V and J genes are TRBV29-1 and TRBJ1-5; the D is unclear. The CDR3 is made up of 13 amino acids. With 4 bases removed from V and 0 bases from J, the gap between germline ends came to 7 bases. From germline, CDR1 is SQVTM and CDR2 ANQGSEA.

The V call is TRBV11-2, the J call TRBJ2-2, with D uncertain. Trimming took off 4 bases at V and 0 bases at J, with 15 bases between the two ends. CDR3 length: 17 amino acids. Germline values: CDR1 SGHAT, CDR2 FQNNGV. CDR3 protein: CASSSGRGQSNTGELFF. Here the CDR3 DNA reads TGTGCCAGCAGCTCCGGTCGAGGTCAGTCGAACACCGGGGAGCTGTTTTTT. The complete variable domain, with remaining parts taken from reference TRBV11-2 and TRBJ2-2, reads EAGVAQSPRYKIIEKRQSVAFWCNPISGHATLYWYQQILGQGPKLLIQFQNNGVVDDSQLPKDRFSAERLKGVDSTLKIQPAKLEDSAVYLCASSSGRGQSNTGELFFGEGSRLTVL.

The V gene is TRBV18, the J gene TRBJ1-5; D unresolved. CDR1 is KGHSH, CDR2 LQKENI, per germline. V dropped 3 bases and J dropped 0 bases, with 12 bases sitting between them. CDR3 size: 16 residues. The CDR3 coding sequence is TGTGCCAGCTCACCCGGACGCGGCAATAGCAATCAGCCCCAGCATTTT. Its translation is CASSPGRGNSNQPQHF.

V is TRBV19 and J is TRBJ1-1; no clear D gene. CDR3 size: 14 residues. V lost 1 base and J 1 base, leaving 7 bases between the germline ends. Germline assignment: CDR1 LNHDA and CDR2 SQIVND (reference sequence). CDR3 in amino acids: CASSIVRGNTEAFF. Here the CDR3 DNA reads TGTGCCAGTAGTATAGTAAGAGGGAACACTGAAGCTTTCTTT. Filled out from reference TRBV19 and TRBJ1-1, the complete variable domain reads DGGITQSPKYLFRKEGQNVTLSCEQNLNHDAMYWYRQDPGQGLRLIYYSQIVNDFQKGDIAEGYSVSREKKESFPLTVTSAQKNPTAFYLCASSIVRGNTEAFFGQGTRLTVV.

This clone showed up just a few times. CDR3 sequence reads: CASSLGGSNTDTQYF. In nucleotides, the CDR3 is TGTGCCAGCAGCTTAGGAGGGAGCAACACAGATACGCAGTATTTT. J is TRBJ2-3 and V is TRBV11-1, with D possibly being TRBD2 (5 bases). CDR1 and CDR2 from the germline V gene are SGHAT and FQDESV (reference sequence). This CDR3 region has 15 residues. V dropped 1 base and J dropped 2 bases, with 10 bases sitting between them.